The T cell receptor (beta chain) under discussion was sequenced for a study of human T cells and chemical hapten exposure (dated by TCRdb to the early 2020s). For the study in its entirety: For sensitization, 2% DPC in acetone was applied to a 2 cm by 2 cm area of upper inner arm skin. Patients additionally received weekly therapeutic DPC doses to the scalp throughout the approximately 25-week study period. Patch testing was performed on the upper back with Finn chambers containing 0.01% DPC, and the patch tests were scored after 6 days according to International Contact Dermatitis Research Group standards. The mostly female patient cohort included alopecia areata with under or over 50% scalp involvement, alopecia totalis and alopecia universalis. Libraries were pooled for sequencing, and variation in per-sample TCR yields was attributed mainly to small differences in library volumes within the pool. The study tracked peripheral blood TCR repertoire changes in vivo during primary and secondary sensitization to the hapten diphenylcyclopropenone (DPC) in alopecia patients. Blood samples were taken from patients before sensitization (week 0) and then at 2, 6 and about 24 weeks after DPC sensitization. Twenty-nine alopecia patients gave blood for TCR sequencing at one to four time points (pre-sensitization, 2, 6 and 24 weeks). Summary of the overall study and its limitations: A positive correlation was found between the number of PT1 expanded TCRs and patch test score, with significance reached at thresholds 8, 16 and 32 but not 4. DPC sensitization did not change how many TCRs were above 1 in 1000 frequency, and no evidence was found of alterations in global repertoire structure. Significantly more large CDR3 similarity clusters were formed by expanded TCRs than by pre-sensitization or healthy control sets, consistent with antigen-driven responses. Repeated subsampling changed both the strength of the expansion versus patch-test correlation and the threshold at which the correlation became significant. All patients had alopecia, a presumed autoimmune disease, so their immune response might differ from that of healthy individuals.

This specimen's time point label, per the study, means: patch test 1, 2 weeks after DPC sensitization. The treatment or condition label for this specimen denotes: therapeutic diphenylcyclopropenone sensitization with weekly scalp DPC. At each patch-test visit, blood was drawn before the patch test was applied. Patients were eligible if aged 18 to 70, diagnosed with alopecia and judged suitable for DPC therapy, and pregnant patients were excluded. Total RNA was extracted from unfractionated whole blood that had been collected in Tempus Blood RNA tubes. On this clonotype: The clone's antigen remains unknown. The input lacks base qualities; no much larger clone sits a single base away.

Library method: RACE. TCRdb records NextSeq 500 as the sequencer. Library preparation attached unique molecular identifiers to individual cDNA molecules for quantitative, reproducible TCR counting. From each blood RNA sample, both TCR alpha and TCR beta chains were sequenced. From the authors' description of their analysis: A median of about 89,000 TCRs per sample was observed, with a range of about 23,224 to 690,600. The Decombinator software suite was used to annotate V, J and CDR3 in the TCR reads. To make PS versus PT1 abundance plots, every sample was subsampled to the same number of TCRs (28,000). Expanded TCRs were defined as absent before sensitization and observed at least eight times at the 2-week time point. TCRdb passed the public sequencing reads through fastp at Q25 and MiXCR, retaining productive beta sequences. Entries are consolidated by CDR3 protein sequence, retaining the most common genes and DNA. For this entry, the V and J calls and clone size follow TCRdb and not the study's own pipeline. This sample comprises 75,000 to 100,000 distinct CDR3 sequences, approximately 13% of them detected only once. Around 2.2% of the sample belongs to the ten largest clones.

The input for sequencing was whole blood, taken in connection with sensitization to the hapten diphenylcyclopropenone (DPC). The clonotype originates from a woman aged 40 to 55 with alopecia areata. Some clones in this sample may be carry-over from other donors' samples.

This receptor carries the CDR3 CASSQEIRGTGADTQYF. The DNA reads TGCGCCAGCAGCCAAGAGATTCGAGGGACAGGGGCCGATACGCAGTATTTT. The sequence links TRBV4-3 to TRBJ2-3; 10 junctional bases match TRBD1. Trimming accounts for 0 bases at V and 6 bases at J, while the number of junction bases matched to no gene is 9. The CDR3 runs 17 residues from the cysteine to the phenylalanine. The only DNA kept is the CDR3, 51 bases in frame from the first base. CDR1 and CDR2 are drawn from the germline V gene: LGHNA, YSLEER.